The next 14 T cell receptor beta chains were all read from a single sample in a study of T cells in pancreatic ductal adenocarcinoma. Surgery without prior neoadjuvant therapy was the treatment of the selected pancreatic ductal adenocarcinoma patients. Sequenced by immunoSEQ multiplex PCR; TCRdb stores in-frame clones only, minus some. Among around 100,000 clones listed, about 96% were seen once. Sequencing used PBMCs. The receptors were sampled from a human donor with pancreatic ductal adenocarcinoma.

This rearrangement joins TRBV29-1 to TRBJ2-5; TRBD1 aligns across 11 bases. V gave up 7 bases and J gave up 4 bases; unmatched junction bases: 5. Germline V gene sequence: CDR1 SQVTM, CDR2 ANQGSEA. The CDR3 loop spans 13 amino acids. The CDR3 reads CSALGQGGETQYF. CDR3 DNA sequence: TGCAGCGCCCTGGGACAGGGGGGAGAGACCCAGTACTTC.

The rearrangement joins TRBV7-3 to TRBJ2-2, with TRBD1 matching 7 bases. Per germline, CDR1 SGHTA and CDR2 FQGTGA. V was pared by 3 bases and J by 3 bases, with 4 bases of the junction left unmatched. The CDR3 runs to 15 residues. This chain's CDR3 is CASSLGQKYTGELFF. CDR3 sequence (DNA): TGTGCCAGCAGCTTGGGACAGAAGTACACCGGGGAGCTGTTTTTT.

With regard to this clone: Relative to the germline gene, one junction end is altered; a read error may explain this. This rearrangement joins TRBV7-3 to TRBJ2-1, with 11 bases that match TRBD2. Per the germline V gene, CDR1 is SGHTA and CDR2 is FQGTGA. The CDR3 has 16 residues. As DNA, the CDR3 is TGTGCCAGCACCTTAAGCCCGGGACTAGCGGACAATGAGCAGTTCTTC. Its translation is CASTLSPGLADNEQFF.

The chain is built from TRBV27 and TRBJ2-7, with D tentatively TRBD1 (6 bases). The germline V and J ends were trimmed by 6 bases and 4 bases, with 13 bases remaining between them. Germline assignment: CDR1 MNHEY and CDR2 SMNVEV (reference sequence). The CDR3 runs to 13 residues. The CDR3 nucleotides are TGTGCCAGCAGCCAACAGGGTGTTTACGAGCAGTACTTC. Translation: CASSQQGVYEQYF.

The chain recombines TRBV28 with TRBJ2-5; 8 bases agree with TRBD2. CDR3 length: 16 amino acids. Trimming at V came to 6 bases and at J to 4 bases, leaving 13 bases not matched to a gene. From germline, CDR1 is MDHEN and CDR2 SYDVKM. This CDR3 is CASSRRLAGSGETQYF. CDR3 coding DNA: TGTGCCAGCAGCCGCCGCTTAGCGGGATCGGGAGAGACCCAGTACTTC.

This clone was seen only once. V and J are TRBV6-1 and TRBJ2-1, with 7 nucleotides matching TRBD1. Looked up from germline, CDR1 is MNHNS and CDR2 is SASEGT. The CDR3 consists of 13 residues. J was trimmed by 12 bases and V by 1 base; bases with no gene match: 6. The CDR3 spells CASSEGGGGRQFF. CDR3 bases: TGTGCCAGCAGTGAAGGAGGGGGCGGACGGCAGTTCTTC.

This chain uses TRBV7-9 with TRBJ2-2, with 8 positions matching TRBD2. There are 19 residues in the CDR3. The J segment lost 6 bases and the V segment lost 6 bases, leaving 21 bases of the junction unmatched. Germline-derived CDR1 and CDR2 are SEHNR and FQNEAQ (reference sequence). DNA for the CDR3: TGTGCCAGCAGGTCTAGTTGGTCCGGGACTAGGATGTTCGCCGGGGAGCTGTTTTTT. This translates into CASRSSWSGTRMFAGELFF.

The V gene is TRBV28, the J gene TRBJ2-7; TRBD1 agrees at 10 bases. The CDR3 has 13 amino acids. Germline V CDR1 and CDR2: MDHEN, SYDVKM. Trimming removed 6 bases from V and 3 bases from J; junction bases left unmatched: 2. CDR3 DNA: TGTGCCAGCAGAGGACAGGGGGTCTACGAGCAGTACTTC. Protein sequence: CASRGQGVYEQYF.

The rearrangement joins TRBV30 to TRBJ2-3; 8 nucleotides align to TRBD2. J lost 4 bases, V lost 5 bases, and 5 bases had no gene match. The CDR3 covers 13 residues. The germline V gene has CDR1 GTSNPN and CDR2 SVGIG (reference sequence). The CDR3 here is CAWGQRGPDTQYF. In DNA, the CDR3 is TGTGCCTGGGGGCAGCGGGGGCCAGATACGCAGTATTTT.

The V gene is TRBV27, the J gene TRBJ2-5; weak D call: TRBD2 (5 bases). Germline CDR1 MNHEY, CDR2 SMNVEV (reference sequence). The CDR3 runs to 14 residues. Trimming took off 5 bases at V and 2 bases at J, with 12 bases between the two ends. This chain's CDR3 is CASSAGYSQETQYF. The CDR3 DNA is TGTGCCAGCAGTGCGGGCTACTCACAAGAGACCCAGTACTTC.

The chain has TRBV16 and TRBJ1-2, with a weak D call TRBD1 (5 bases). CDR3 length: 13 amino acids. Trimming stripped 5 bases from V and 2 bases from J, with 9 bases between. CDR1 and CDR2 (germline): KGHSY, FQNENV. This CDR3 is CASSAGGNYGYTF. The CDR3 region has the DNA TGTGCCAGCAGCGCGGGGGGAAACTATGGCTACACCTTC.

This clone was observed once. This rearrangement joins TRBV9 to TRBJ1-5; D is undetermined. Germline CDR1 and CDR2: SGDLS and YYNGEE. Trimming shortened V by 0 bases and J by 7 bases, and 11 bases separated the two germline ends. CDR3 size: 14 residues. The CDR3 nucleotides read TGTGCCAGCAGCGTAGGAGAATTTTTCCAGCCCCAGCATTTT. Its protein product is CASSVGEFFQPQHF. The complete variable domain, with remaining parts taken from reference TRBV9 and TRBJ1-5, reads DSGVTQTPKHLITATGQRVTLRCSPRSGDLSVYWYQQSLDQGLQFLIQYYNGEERAKGNILERFSAQQFPDLHSELNLSSLELGDSALYFCASSVGEFFQPQHFGDGTRLSIL.

The gene calls are TRBV9 and TRBJ2-1; TRBD2 matches 7 bases. The germline gives CDR1 SGDLS, CDR2 YYNGEE. With 1 base clipped from V and 10 bases from J, the junction kept 14 bases outside the gene matches. The CDR3 extends over 16 amino acids. As DNA, the CDR3 is TGTGCCAGCAGCGTAAGCCTGGCGGGAGAACGGCAGGAGCAGTTCTTC. Encoded protein: CASSVSLAGERQEQFF.

This sequence joins TRBV19 and TRBJ2-2; TRBD2 matches at 10 bases. The CDR3 contains 14 residues. Germline lookup yields CDR1 LNHDA and CDR2 SQIVND (reference sequence). The V gene end was trimmed by 8 bases and the J gene end by 6 bases; junction bases not matched to a gene: 6. The CDR3 loop reads CASQGLAGAGELFF. CDR3 nucleotides: TGTGCCAGTCAGGGGCTAGCGGGAGCCGGGGAGCTGTTTTTT.